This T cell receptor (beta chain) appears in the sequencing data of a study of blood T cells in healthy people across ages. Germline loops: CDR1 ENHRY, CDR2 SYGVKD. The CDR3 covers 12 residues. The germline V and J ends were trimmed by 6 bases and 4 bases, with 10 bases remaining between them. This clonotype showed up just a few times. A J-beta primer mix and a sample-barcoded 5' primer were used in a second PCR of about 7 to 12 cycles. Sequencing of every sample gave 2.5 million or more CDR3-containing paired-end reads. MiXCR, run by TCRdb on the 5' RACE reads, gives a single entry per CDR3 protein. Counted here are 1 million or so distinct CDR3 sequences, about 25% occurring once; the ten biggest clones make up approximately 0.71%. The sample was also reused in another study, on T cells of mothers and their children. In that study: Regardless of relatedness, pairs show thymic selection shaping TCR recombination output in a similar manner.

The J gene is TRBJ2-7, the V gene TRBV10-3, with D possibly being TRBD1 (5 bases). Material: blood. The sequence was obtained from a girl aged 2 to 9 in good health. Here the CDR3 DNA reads TGTGCCATCAGCCCATCAGGGTACGAGCAGTACTTC. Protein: CAISPSGYEQYF.